Sequencing of this T cell receptor beta chain was carried out in a study of PD-L1 blockade in urothelial cancer. V was trimmed by 0 bases and J by 6 bases, leaving 19 bases between them. This CDR3 has 17 residues. The germline V gene has CDR1 SGHAT and CDR2 FQNNGV. The time point here: pretreatment peripheral blood. Generated by immunoSEQ multiplex PCR, the TCRdb table keeps only in-frame clones and is missing some. This sample yields roughly 91,000 clones, of which under 90% are seen a single time; around an eighth belongs to the top ten. The sequenced sample was PBMCs, obtained around atezolizumab (anti-PD-L1) treatment. J is TRBJ2-3 and V is TRBV11-2, with a weak D call TRBD2 (7 bases). The sequence derives from a man aged 55 to 70 with urothelial cancer. CDR3 in DNA: TGTGCCAGCAGCTTAGAGCGCGGGCGGGGGCAGAGGGATACGCAGTATTTT. The encoded protein is CASSLERGRGQRDTQYF.